Below, 7 T cell receptor beta chains from the same sample are listed, as sequenced in a study of T cell responses to AZD1222 COVID-19 vaccine. Generated by immunoSEQ multiplex PCR, the TCRdb table keeps only in-frame clones and is missing some. Of roughly 120,000 clones listed, around 90% are singletons. This specimen was peripheral blood, taken on day 0 of AZD1222 vaccination. The origin of the receptors is an adult in good health.

The V call is TRBV28, the J call TRBJ2-7; 10 nucleotides align to TRBD2. This CDR3 is built from 16 residues. With 1 base clipped from V and 4 bases from J, the junction kept 7 bases outside the gene matches. Germline V lookup: CDR1 MDHEN, CDR2 SYDVKM. The CDR3 DNA follows: TGTGCCAGCAGTTTATCTCCGGGACTAGCGTTATACGAGCAGTACTTC. This gives the protein CASSLSPGLALYEQYF.

This clone occurred once. The rearrangement uses TRBV4-1 and TRBJ2-7; D assignment may be TRBD1 or TRBD2 (5 bases each). The CDR3 extends over 13 amino acids. Germline values: CDR1 MGHRA, CDR2 YSYEKL. V lost 1 base, J lost 7 bases, and 11 bases lay in between. CDR3 amino acids: CASSQAGPREQYF. The CDR3 DNA reads TGCGCCAGCAGCCAAGCGGGACCGCGGGAGCAGTACTTC.

This clone was detected only a few times. The chain is built from TRBV19 and TRBJ2-7; TRBD2 matches at 8 bases. The germline V gene has CDR1 LNHDA and CDR2 SQIVND (reference sequence). The CDR3 has 15 amino acids. The V gene end was trimmed by 6 bases and the J gene end by 6 bases; junction bases not matched to a gene: 13. This chain's CDR3 is CASSGSGGAYLEQYF. The CDR3 DNA follows: TGTGCCAGTAGCGGATCGGGGGGGGCCTACCTCGAGCAGTACTTC.

V is TRBV11-2 and J is TRBJ2-7; the D gene is possibly TRBD2 (6 bases). The CDR3 totals 14 residues. Germline V gene lookup returns CDR1 SGHAT and CDR2 FQNNGV. V was trimmed by 7 bases and J by 2 bases, leaving 15 bases between them. The CDR3 DNA reads as TGTGCCAGCACCTTGGGAGGAGGCACCTACGAGCAGTACTTC. Its translation: CASTLGGGTYEQYF.

This chain connects TRBV19 to TRBJ1-1; possible D gene TRBD1, 6 bases. V shed 3 bases and J shed 8 bases, with 10 bases lying between them. Per the germline V gene, CDR1 is LNHDA and CDR2 is SQIVND (reference sequence). The CDR3 loop spans 12 amino acids. The chain's CDR3 is CASSIFGTEAFF. CDR3 in DNA: TGTGCCAGTAGTATTTTCGGGACAGAAGCTTTCTTT.

The gene calls are TRBV6-5 and TRBJ2-7, with 7 nucleotides matching TRBD2. The CDR3 runs to 14 residues. Germline-derived CDR1 and CDR2 are MNHEY and SVGAGI. V gave up 6 bases and J gave up 2 bases; unmatched junction bases: 7. The CDR3, as DNA: TGTGCCAGCAGCAGGGCGGGACTAACCTACGAGCAGTACTTC. Its protein product is CASSRAGLTYEQYF.

In this sample, this clone turned up a few times. Other DNA variants within this sample encode the same CDR3. The chain has TRBV7-9 and TRBJ1-1; no reliable D call. V lost 3 bases to trimming and J lost 1 base, with 9 bases between them. CDR3 length equals 14 residues. Germline loops: CDR1 SEHNR, CDR2 FQNEAQ (reference sequence). The CDR3 DNA follows: TGTGCCAGCAGCTTCGGACGGCAGAACACTGAAGCTTTCTTT. It translates to CASSFGRQNTEAFF. Full variable domain (rest looked up from reference TRBV7-9 and TRBJ1-1): DTGVSQNPRHKITKRGQNVTFRCDPISEHNRLYWYRQTLGQGPEFLTYFQNEAQLEKSRLLSDRFSAERPKGSFSTLEIQRTEQGDSAMYLCASSFGRQNTEAFFGQGTRLTVV.